This note documents a single T cell receptor (beta chain) sequence. The antigen it recognizes is unknown. Per-nucleotide qualities are absent, and no much larger clonotype sits a single base away. The CDR3 runs 16 residues from the cysteine to the phenylalanine. CDR3 DNA is the only sequence kept; it has 48 bases, read in frame from the first base. Ends trimmed: V by 5 bases, J by 1 base; bases unmatched to a gene: 3. According to the germline V gene, CDR1 reads KGHDR and CDR2 reads SFDVKD. Collaborating institutions collected whole blood in K2EDTA tubes following their own protocols. Collaborator samples were shipped for TCRbeta analysis as frozen whole blood, isolated PBMCs, or DNA extracted from either sample type. The data derive from a study of blood T cell repertoires in COVID-19 (TCRdb year 2020). Regarding the complete study: Samples from collaborators originated in the United States, Italy and Spain and spanned both the acute and convalescent phases of COVID-19. The material from the prospective study consisted of cDNA or gDNA derived from T cells, B-cell-depleted T cells, or PBMCs. Samples came from the ongoing ImmuneRACE study (first 160 participants) plus 1,254 subjects from 6 global collaborators. The repertoires were released in a freely available public database meant as a resource for research on the immune response to SARS-CoV-2. Where available, HLA class I and class II types were obtained from metadata supplied by the sample provider rather than from assay-based typing. Subjects who had been exposed to COVID-19, were actively infected with it, or had recovered from it provided the deeply sampled blood TCRbeta repertoires that made up the dataset. Sample metadata almost always included a de-identified subject ID, COVID-19 status, age in years and sex. Beyond this particular receptor, the publication reports: The quantity of clinical and demographic metadata differed by source and by participant and was supplied without curation.

TCRbeta CDR3 regions were amplified from genomic DNA using the immunoSEQ Assay, a bias-controlled multiplex PCR. The authors processed their data as follows. The number of nucleated cells in each sample was estimated from the amplification of reference gene primers within the assay. Sequence reads were collapsed and filtered to measure the absolute abundance of every unique TCRbeta CDR3 rearrangement. Productive Simpson clonality was computed per sample as the square root of Simpson's diversity index over productive rearrangements. The clones in this table, taken by TCRdb from immuneACCESS, are in-frame only. Not every clone is retained; where verified, under half of the shortfall comes from an unresolved V gene, and the cause of the rest is unknown. The V and J calls and clone size are taken from that table; D and trimming were inferred from the DNA. Counted in this sample were roughly 160,000 clones; 70% to 90% of them appeared once. 0.99% of the sample goes to the ten largest clones.

The sequencing sample was made of peripheral blood. The rearrangement combines TRBV24-1 with TRBJ2-5, with 13 bases matching TRBD2. This receptor was taken from a man aged 18 to 35 with acute or convalescent COVID-19. In nucleotides, the sequence is TGTGCCACCAGTGGTGGACTAGCGGGGGTCCAAGAGACCCAGTACTTC. It codes for CATSGGLAGVQETQYF.